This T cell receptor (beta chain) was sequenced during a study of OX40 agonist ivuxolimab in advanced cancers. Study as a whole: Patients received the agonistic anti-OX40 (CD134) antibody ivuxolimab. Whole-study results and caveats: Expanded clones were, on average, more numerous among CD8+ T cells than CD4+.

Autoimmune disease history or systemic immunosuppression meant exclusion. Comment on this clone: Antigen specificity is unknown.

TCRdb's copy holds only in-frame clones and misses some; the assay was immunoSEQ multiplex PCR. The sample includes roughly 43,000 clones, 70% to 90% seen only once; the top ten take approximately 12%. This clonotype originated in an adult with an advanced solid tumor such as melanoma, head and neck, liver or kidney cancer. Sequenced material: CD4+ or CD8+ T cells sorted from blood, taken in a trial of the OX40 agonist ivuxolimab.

The CDR3 is CASSLGTGSQPQHF. In nucleotides, the CDR3 is TGTGCCAGCAGCCTTGGGACAGGGAGTCAGCCCCAGCATTTT. The chain employs TRBV7-9 and TRBJ1-5; 9 bases map to TRBD1. V was clipped by 5 bases and J by 6 bases; unmatched bases: 5. There are 14 residues in the CDR3. The germline gives CDR1 SEHNR, CDR2 FQNEAQ (reference sequence).